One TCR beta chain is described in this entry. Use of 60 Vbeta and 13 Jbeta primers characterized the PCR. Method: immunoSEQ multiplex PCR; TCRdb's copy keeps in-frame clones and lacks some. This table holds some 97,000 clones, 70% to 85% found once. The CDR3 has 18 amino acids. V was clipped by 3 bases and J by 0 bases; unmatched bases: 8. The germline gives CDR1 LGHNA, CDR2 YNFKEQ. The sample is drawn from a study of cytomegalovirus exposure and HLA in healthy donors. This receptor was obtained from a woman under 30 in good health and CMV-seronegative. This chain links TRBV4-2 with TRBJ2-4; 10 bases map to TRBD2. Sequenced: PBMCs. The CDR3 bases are TGTGCCAGCAGCCACAGGACTAGCGGAGGCCTAGCCAAAAACATTCAGTACTTC. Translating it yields CASSHRTSGGLAKNIQYF.